This T cell receptor (beta chain) was recovered during a study of cytomegalovirus exposure and HLA in healthy donors. Findings and limits, study-wide: Previously analyzed data showed that most TCR beta V segments were productive at a frequency of about 90% or about 30%.

Comments on this clone: Its antigen is not known. One end of the junction does not line up with germline, which may come from a read error. Other DNA sequences from this sample encode an identical CDR3 as well.

The PCR was carried out with 60 Vbeta primers and 13 Jbeta primers. Method: immunoSEQ multiplex PCR; TCRdb's copy keeps in-frame clones and lacks some. The repertoire has 200,000 to 250,000 clones, over 80% of them found once; the top ten carry roughly 0.71%. The germline V gene has CDR1 SGDLS and CDR2 YYNGEE. CDR3 length equals 13 residues. The chain links TRBV9 to TRBJ1-5; no clear D gene. Sequenced: PBMCs. The origin of this receptor is a boy younger than 10 in good health and CMV-seronegative. The CDR3 is CASSVGSNQPQHF. In DNA, the CDR3 is TGTGCCAGCAGCGTGGGCAGCAATCAGCCTCAGCATTTT.